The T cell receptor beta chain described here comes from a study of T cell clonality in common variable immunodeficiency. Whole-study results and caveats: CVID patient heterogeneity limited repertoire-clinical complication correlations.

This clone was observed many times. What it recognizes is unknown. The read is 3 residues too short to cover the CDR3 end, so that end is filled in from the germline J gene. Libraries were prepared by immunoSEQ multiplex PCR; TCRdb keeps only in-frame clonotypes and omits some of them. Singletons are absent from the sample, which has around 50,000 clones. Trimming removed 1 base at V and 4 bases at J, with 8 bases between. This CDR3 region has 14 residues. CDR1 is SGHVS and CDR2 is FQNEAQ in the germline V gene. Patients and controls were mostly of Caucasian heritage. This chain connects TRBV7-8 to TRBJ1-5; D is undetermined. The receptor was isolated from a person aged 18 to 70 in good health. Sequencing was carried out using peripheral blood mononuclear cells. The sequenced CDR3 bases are TGTGCCAGCAGCTTAGGAGCGGCGAATCAGCCC. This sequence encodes CASSLGAANQP. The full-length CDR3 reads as CASSLGAANQPQHF.